Below are 30 T cell receptor beta chains sequenced from a single sample in a study of somatic mutations in T cells in chronic GVHD. Here immunoSEQ multiplex PCR was the method, and the copy in TCRdb shows in-frame clones only, minus some. The sample yields 13,000 to 15,000 clones, about 80% seen once. The source material was Vbeta20-negative CD4+ T cells from blood. The receptors derive from a male patient aged 50 or older with chronic graft-versus-host disease. Some T cells may possibly be graft donor cells.

V gene TRBV9 combines with J gene TRBJ1-1, with D unclear. The length of the CDR3 is 13 residues. Trimming removed 2 bases from V and 0 bases from J, with 5 bases in between. Per the germline V gene, CDR1 is SGDLS and CDR2 is YYNGEE. The CDR3: CASSVAVNTEAFF. The CDR3 region has the DNA TGTGCCAGCAGCGTGGCGGTGAACACTGAAGCTTTCTTT.

V gene TRBV6-8 combines with J gene TRBJ1-1; a weak D match, TRBD1 (5 bases). This CDR3 has 11 amino acids. V lost 11 bases to trimming and J lost 3 bases, with 10 bases between them. Looked up from germline, CDR1 is MNHGY and CDR2 is SAAAGT. The DNA of the CDR3 is TGTGCCGCCTTAGGGGACACTGAAGCTTTCTTT. Its translation: CAALGDTEAFF.

The chain couples TRBV2 to TRBJ2-5; 9 nucleotides align to TRBD2. Germline values: CDR1 SNHLY, CDR2 FYNNEI. The CDR3 is 15 amino acids. The J segment lost 1 base and the V segment lost 1 base, leaving 1 base of the junction unmatched. The CDR3, as DNA: TGTGCCAGCAGTGAAGGGGGACTAGCCCAAGAGACCCAGTACTTC. Its protein product is CASSEGGLAQETQYF.

The genes are TRBV15 and TRBJ2-7; no clear D gene. Germline V lookup: CDR1 LNHNV, CDR2 YYDKDF (reference sequence). The CDR3 is 17 amino acids. V was pared by 1 base and J by 0 bases, with 16 bases between. In DNA form, the CDR3 reads TGTGCCACCAGCAGAGGCCCCGAGCTGGGCAGCTCCTACGAGCAGTACTTC. Residues: CATSRGPELGSSYEQYF.

This clone was seen only once. V is TRBV11-3 and J is TRBJ2-7, with TRBD1 matching over 8 bases. Germline V gene lookup returns CDR1 SGHNT and CDR2 YENEEA. V lost 2 bases to trimming and J lost 1 base; unmatched junction nucleotides: 1. This CDR3 has 14 residues. CDR3 in amino acids: CASSLTGGSYEQYF. Here the CDR3 DNA reads TGTGCCAGCAGCTTAACAGGGGGGTCCTACGAGCAGTACTTC. Drawing the rest from reference TRBV11-3 and TRBJ2-7, the complete variable domain is EAGVVQSPRYKIIEKKQPVAFWCNPISGHNTLYWYLQNLGQGPELLIRYENEEAVDDSQLPKDRFSAERLKGVDSTLKIQPAELGDSAVYLCASSLTGGSYEQYFGPGTRLTVT.

V and J are TRBV7-2 and TRBJ2-3, with 7 bases aligning to TRBD1. The CDR3 runs 15 residues. V shed 3 bases and J 11 bases; nucleotides not matched to a gene: 14. The germline gives CDR1 SGHTA, CDR2 FQGNSA. CDR3 sequence reads: CASSFWDSQGGGQYF. CDR3 bases: TGTGCCAGCAGCTTCTGGGACAGCCAAGGAGGTGGGCAGTATTTT.

This chain joins TRBV6-5 and TRBJ1-5, with 8 bases aligning to TRBD1. The germline gives CDR1 MNHEY, CDR2 SVGAGI. The CDR3 runs to 13 residues. Unmatched junction bases numbered 4, after V lost 5 bases and J lost 7 bases. CDR3: CASSPDRDQPQHF. The DNA of the CDR3 is TGTGCCAGCAGTCCGGACAGGGACCAGCCCCAGCATTTT.

This clone was seen only a few times. V is TRBV27 and J is TRBJ1-2; the match to TRBD1 covers 8 bases. Germline V gives CDR1 MNHEY, CDR2 SMNVEV (reference sequence). After removal of 4 bases from V and 5 bases from J, the junction contained 12 bases not matched to a gene. The CDR3 has 16 amino acids. CDR3 DNA sequence: TGTGCCAGCAGTTATCGATGGACAGGGAGACATTATGGCTACACCTTC. Protein sequence: CASSYRWTGRHYGYTF.

The rearrangement uses TRBV6-6 and TRBJ2-1; 9 nucleotides align to TRBD1. The V and J ends lost 6 bases and 9 bases, in that order; junction bases with no gene match: 12. The V gene's germline CDR1 is MNHNY and CDR2 SVGAGI (reference sequence). The CDR3 is made up of 15 amino acids. The CDR3 reads CASSREDRGEPEQFF. Written as DNA, the CDR3 is TGTGCCAGCAGCCGCGAGGACAGGGGAGAGCCTGAGCAGTTCTTC.

V gene TRBV5-4 combines with J gene TRBJ1-1; a possible D gene is TRBD1 (5 bases). Trimming cost V 4 bases and J 1 base, with 11 bases left between them. The CDR3 loop spans 14 amino acids. CDR1 is SGHNT and CDR2 is YYREEE in the germline V gene (reference sequence). CDR3 sequence: CASSRQDRNTEAFF. Here the CDR3 DNA reads TGTGCCAGCAGCCGACAAGACAGGAACACTGAAGCTTTCTTT.

V gene TRBV6-5 combines with J gene TRBJ2-7, with 11 nucleotides matching TRBD1. With V trimmed by 6 bases and J by 9 bases, 10 bases remained unmatched. The germline gives CDR1 MNHEY, CDR2 SVGAGI. This CDR3 contains 14 residues. CDR3 loop: CASSLRDRGTVQYF. CDR3 bases: TGTGCCAGCAGCCTCCGGGACAGGGGGACGGTGCAGTACTTC.

The J gene is TRBJ1-2, the V gene TRBV7-2; 7 bases agree with TRBD1. The CDR3 runs 16 residues. The germline gives CDR1 SGHTA, CDR2 FQGNSA. Trimming removed 0 bases from V and 4 bases from J; junction bases left unmatched: 8. The CDR3 DNA is TGTGCCAGCAGCTTAGCCCAGCAGGGGGGTTCCTATGGCTACACCTTC. This gives the protein CASSLAQQGGSYGYTF. The full variable domain, its missing parts supplied by reference TRBV7-2 and TRBJ1-2, is GAGVSQSPSNKVTEKGKDVELRCDPISGHTALYWYRQSLGQGLEFLIYFQGNSAPDKSGLPSDRFSAERTGGSVSTLTIQRTQQEDSAVYLCASSLAQQGGSYGYTFGSGTRLTVV.

The genes are TRBV7-9 and TRBJ1-2; D is unclear. The CDR3 sequence is 14 residues long. V was trimmed by 3 bases and J by 1 base, leaving 9 bases between them. CDR1 is SEHNR, CDR2 FQNEAQ, per germline (reference sequence). The chain's CDR3 is CASSFYEVNYGYTF. In DNA form, the CDR3 reads TGTGCCAGCAGCTTTTATGAGGTTAACTATGGCTACACCTTC.

The chain joins TRBV7-2 to TRBJ1-2, with D unresolved. The V gene lost 4 bases and the J gene lost 4 bases, with 10 bases spanning the gap. The germline gives CDR1 SGHTA, CDR2 FQGNSA. The CDR3 is 13 residues long. The CDR3 protein is CASSSYGSYGYTF. CDR3 bases: TGTGCCAGCAGCTCATACGGGTCCTATGGCTACACCTTC.

The gene calls are TRBV29-1 and TRBJ1-1; a possible D gene is TRBD1 (6 bases). The CDR3 extends over 13 amino acids. Germline V gives CDR1 SQVTM, CDR2 ANQGSEA. Trimming cost V 6 bases and J 5 bases, with 16 bases left between them. Written as DNA, the CDR3 is TGCAGCGTATCATTCGGGACAAATACTGAAGCTTTCTTT. It encodes CSVSFGTNTEAFF.

V is TRBV2 and J is TRBJ2-7; possibly TRBD1 for D (6 bases). Germline V CDR1 and CDR2: SNHLY, FYNNEI. Trimming cost V 4 bases and J 3 bases, with 13 bases left between them. This CDR3 has 14 amino acids. DNA of the CDR3: TGTGCCAGCAGTGTAACAGGGAACCTCTACGAGCAGTACTTC. Translating gives CASSVTGNLYEQYF.

The chain links TRBV7-2 to TRBJ2-2; 11 bases align to TRBD1. The germline gives CDR1 SGHTA, CDR2 FQGNSA. V was clipped by 5 bases and J by 4 bases; unmatched bases: 3. The CDR3 is 15 residues long. CDR3 bases: TGTGCCAGCAGCCGGGACAGGGGGTCCACCGGGGAGCTGTTTTTT. Its protein is CASSRDRGSTGELFF.

The chain is built from TRBV7-9 and TRBJ2-2, with TRBD1 matching over 8 bases. From germline, CDR1 is SEHNR and CDR2 FQNEAQ (reference sequence). The CDR3 is made up of 17 amino acids. J lost 1 base, V lost 2 bases, and 6 bases had no gene match. CDR3 residues: CASSLRAGTGNTGELFF. CDR3 nucleotides: TGTGCCAGCAGCTTACGTGCCGGGACAGGGAACACCGGGGAGCTGTTTTTT.

This clone was picked up a small number of times. The chain recombines TRBV7-6 with TRBJ2-5; maybe TRBD1 (6 bases). CDR3 size: 12 residues. Trimming shortened V by 6 bases and J by 5 bases, and 10 bases separated the two germline ends. Germline assignment: CDR1 SGHVS and CDR2 FNYEAQ. CDR3 in amino acids: CASSDRRETQYF. DNA for the CDR3: TGTGCCAGCAGTGACAGGCGGGAGACCCAGTACTTC.

This clone was observed a few times. V gene TRBV7-9 combines with J gene TRBJ1-5; TRBD1 agrees at 7 bases. V was clipped by 2 bases and J by 0 bases; unmatched bases: 4. The CDR3 has 16 amino acids. Germline CDR1 SEHNR, CDR2 FQNEAQ (reference sequence). The CDR3 region has the DNA TGTGCCAGCAGCTTAATGACAGGGCTTAGCAATCAGCCCCAGCATTTT. Encoded protein: CASSLMTGLSNQPQHF.

This clone came up a few times. This chain connects TRBV4-1 to TRBJ2-1; 12 bases are a match to TRBD1. V shed 5 bases, J shed 9 bases, and the junction held 8 bases outside the gene matches. Germline V gene lookup returns CDR1 MGHRA and CDR2 YSYEKL. The CDR3 runs 15 residues. The CDR3 here is CASSNRDRGQIEQFF. In nucleotides, the CDR3 is TGCGCCAGCAGCAACCGGGACAGGGGGCAGATTGAGCAGTTCTTC.

The chain combines TRBV5-4 with TRBJ2-5; tentative D call: TRBD2 (6 bases). There are 16 residues in the CDR3. Germline CDR1 is SGHNT and CDR2 is YYREEE (reference sequence). V was clipped by 0 bases and J by 5 bases, with 17 bases between them. This CDR3 reads CASSLAGSGLGETQYF. In DNA, the CDR3 is TGTGCCAGCAGCTTGGCCGGGAGCGGGTTAGGGGAGACCCAGTACTTC.

V gene TRBV14 combines with J gene TRBJ1-2, with 10 positions matching TRBD1. This CDR3 has 15 amino acids. The V segment lost 8 bases and the J segment 4 bases; nucleotides outside the gene matches: 10. Germline CDR1 and CDR2: SGHDN and FVKESK. The DNA of the CDR3 is TGTGCCAGCTCCGGACAGGGGGTGGGTAGCTATGGCTACACCTTC. Amino acid sequence: CASSGQGVGSYGYTF.

V is TRBV5-4 and J is TRBJ1-2, with TRBD1 matching 8 bases. V was pared by 4 bases and J by 4 bases, with 9 bases of the junction left unmatched. The CDR3 has 15 amino acids. CDR1 is SGHNT, CDR2 YYREEE, per germline (reference sequence). CDR3 region: CASSLPMDRVYGYTF. The CDR3 DNA reads TGTGCCAGCAGCCTACCGATGGACAGGGTCTATGGCTACACCTTC.

The chain has TRBV6-5 and TRBJ1-2, with 7 nucleotides matching TRBD1. Germline CDR1 MNHEY, CDR2 SVGAGI. J gave up 2 bases and V 7 bases, and 7 bases lay outside the gene matches. The CDR3 runs to 14 residues. As DNA, the CDR3 is TGTGCCAGCACCCTAGGGGACAGAAACTATGGCTACACCTTC. It encodes CASTLGDRNYGYTF.

The rearrangement joins TRBV29-1 to TRBJ2-7, with 7 positions matching TRBD1. This CDR3 has 12 amino acids. With 5 bases clipped from V and 5 bases from J, the junction kept 6 bases outside the gene matches. Germline V lookup: CDR1 SQVTM, CDR2 ANQGSEA. The CDR3 region has the DNA TGCAGCGTTCAAAGGGGGCGCAACGAGCAGTACTTC. Translated: CSVQRGRNEQYF.

In this sample, this clone turned up a few times. V and J are TRBV6-5 and TRBJ1-2; tentatively, D is TRBD1 (5 bases). V was trimmed by 0 bases and J by 2 bases, leaving 7 bases between them. The CDR3 is 14 residues long. Germline V gives CDR1 MNHEY, CDR2 SVGAGI. In nucleotides, the CDR3 is TGTGCCAGCAGTTACTCGGGGGGGAACTATGGCTACACCTTC. Translation gives CASSYSGGNYGYTF.

This chain links TRBV11-3 with TRBJ2-1; TRBD2 matches 7 bases. The CDR3 has 15 residues. Unmatched junction bases numbered 10, after V lost 3 bases and J lost 8 bases. CDR1 SGHNT and CDR2 YENEEA come from the germline V gene. The CDR3 sequence: CASSFSTGRWDEQFF. The DNA of the CDR3 is TGTGCCAGCAGCTTTTCTACCGGGAGGTGGGATGAGCAGTTCTTC.

The table lists this clone with a count of one. The chain carries TRBV16 and TRBJ1-2; a possible D gene is TRBD1 (5 bases). The CDR3 is 14 amino acids. Deletions cut 0 bases from V and 3 bases from J, with 8 bases between. Germline assignment: CDR1 KGHSY and CDR2 FQNENV. The CDR3 coding sequence is TGTGCCAGCAGCCAATCGGGGCAGCACTATGGCTACACCTTC. Translated, it gives CASSQSGQHYGYTF.

For this clone: Other DNA sequences in this sample translate to the same CDR3. The chain uses TRBV5-4 and TRBJ2-3; 16 bases agree with TRBD2. V was clipped by 4 bases and J by 4 bases; unmatched bases: 3. Germline V CDR1 and CDR2: SGHNT, YYREEE (reference sequence). The CDR3 is 16 amino acids. Here the CDR3 reads CASSPGLAGGPDTQYF. CDR3 in DNA: TGTGCCAGCAGCCCGGGACTAGCGGGGGGGCCAGATACGCAGTATTTT.